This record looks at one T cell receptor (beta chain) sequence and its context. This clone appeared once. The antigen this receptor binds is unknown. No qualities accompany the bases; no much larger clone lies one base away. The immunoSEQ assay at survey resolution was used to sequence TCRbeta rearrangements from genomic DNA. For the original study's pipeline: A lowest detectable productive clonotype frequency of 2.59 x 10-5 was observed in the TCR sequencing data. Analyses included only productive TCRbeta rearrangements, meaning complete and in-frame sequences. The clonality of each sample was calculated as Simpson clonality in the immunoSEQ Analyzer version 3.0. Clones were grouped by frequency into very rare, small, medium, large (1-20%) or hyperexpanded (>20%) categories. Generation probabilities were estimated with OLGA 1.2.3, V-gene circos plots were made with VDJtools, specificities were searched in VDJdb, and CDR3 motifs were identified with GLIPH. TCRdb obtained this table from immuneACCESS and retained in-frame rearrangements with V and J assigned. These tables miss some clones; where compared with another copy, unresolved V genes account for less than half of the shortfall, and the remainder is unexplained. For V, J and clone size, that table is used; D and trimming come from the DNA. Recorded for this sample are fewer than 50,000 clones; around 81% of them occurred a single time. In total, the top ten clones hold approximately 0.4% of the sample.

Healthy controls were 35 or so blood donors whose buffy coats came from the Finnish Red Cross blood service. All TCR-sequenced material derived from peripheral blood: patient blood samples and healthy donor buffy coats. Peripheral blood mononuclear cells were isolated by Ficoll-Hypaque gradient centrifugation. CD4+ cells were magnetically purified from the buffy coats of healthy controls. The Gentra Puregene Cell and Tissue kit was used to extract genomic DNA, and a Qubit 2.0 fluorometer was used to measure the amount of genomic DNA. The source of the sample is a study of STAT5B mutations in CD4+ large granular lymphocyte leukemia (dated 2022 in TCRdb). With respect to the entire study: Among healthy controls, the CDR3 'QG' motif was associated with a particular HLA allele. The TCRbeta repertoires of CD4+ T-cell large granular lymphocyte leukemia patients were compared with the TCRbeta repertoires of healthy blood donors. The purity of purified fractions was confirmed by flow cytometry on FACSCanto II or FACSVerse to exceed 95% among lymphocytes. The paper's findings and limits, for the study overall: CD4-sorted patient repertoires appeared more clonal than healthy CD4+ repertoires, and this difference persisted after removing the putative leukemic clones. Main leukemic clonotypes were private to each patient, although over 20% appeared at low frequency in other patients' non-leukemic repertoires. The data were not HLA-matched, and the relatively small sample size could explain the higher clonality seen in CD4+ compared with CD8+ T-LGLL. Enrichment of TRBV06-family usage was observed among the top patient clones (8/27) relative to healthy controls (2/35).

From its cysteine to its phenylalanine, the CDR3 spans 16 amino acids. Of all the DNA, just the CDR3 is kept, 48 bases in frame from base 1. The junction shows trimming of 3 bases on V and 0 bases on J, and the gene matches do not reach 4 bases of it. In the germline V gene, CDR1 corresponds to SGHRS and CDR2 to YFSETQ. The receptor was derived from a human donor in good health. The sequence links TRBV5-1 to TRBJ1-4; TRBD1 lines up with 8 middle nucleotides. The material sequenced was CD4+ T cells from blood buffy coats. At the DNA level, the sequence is TGCGCCAGCAGCTCGGGGACAGGATCAACTAATGAAAAACTGTTTTTT. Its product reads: CASSSGTGSTNEKLFF. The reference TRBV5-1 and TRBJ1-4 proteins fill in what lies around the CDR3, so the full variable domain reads KAGVTQTPRYLIKTRGQQVTLSCSPISGHRSVSWYQQTPGQGLQFLFEYFSETQRNKGNFPGRFSGRQFSNSRSEMNVSTLELGDSALYLCASSSGTGSTNEKLFFGSGTQLSVL.